This T cell receptor beta chain stems from a study of cytomegalovirus exposure and HLA in healthy donors (dated by TCRdb to 2016 to 2017). Regarding the study in general: An earlier analysis of 587 of the donors reported around 280 Gb of sequence data and 117 million unique TCR beta sequences obtained from about 179 million T cells. About 280 gigabases of sequencing data and around 80 million unique TCR sequences made up an early release that covered under 750 HLA-typed donors. Among the roughly 380 genotyped donors, approximately 81% belonged to the genetic ancestry cluster associated with self-reported Caucasian donors. The aim of the study was to test whether cataloging public T cell receptors could identify signatures of past pathogen exposure. Using immunosequencing, the study profiled T cell repertoires from 550 to 750 subjects and related those repertoires to cytomegalovirus serostatus. Besides the first cohort of under 700 subjects, a separate validation cohort made up of 120 different subjects was used. High-throughput TCR immunosequencing, statistical association of individual TCRs with disease status, and machine learning were combined to predict cytomegalovirus infection status. A later analysis re-examined previously published TCR beta repertoires from 600 to 700 donors and added high-resolution HLA genotyping to investigate patterns of TCR occurrence. Rather than using new phenotypic data, the later analysis identified candidate immune exposures from TCR beta sequences and from how often those sequences occurred across donors. An earlier analysis of roughly 580 of the donors used high-throughput TCR beta sequencing to judge whether each TCR beta V gene segment behaved as functional or pseudogenic. Donor age, sex, ethnicity and CMV serostatus were collected together with the repertoire data. A later genetic analysis used genome-wide SNP genotypes for about 65% of the roughly 700 donors, treating that subset as a discovery cohort. All discovery cohort repertoires had been generated using a single sequencing platform. HLA typing included class I and class II loci at four-digit resolution. The number of donors typed differed by locus, with roughly 620-630 for A, B, C, DRB1 and DQB1, roughly 520 for DQA1, over 600 for DPA1, and 472 for DPB1. Four to six DR-DQ haplotypes were handled as single units for association and clustering because linkage in the cohort was strong. On average, around 240,000 unique TCR beta nucleotide sequences were sequenced per donor among roughly 430 genotyped donors of the cohort, with around 19% of those sequences being non-productive.

Concerning this clone itself: The target of this receptor is not known. No base qualities exist here, and no much larger clone lies one base off it.

Clipping removes 7 bases from V and 1 base from J, with 5 as the unmatched junction base count. From cysteine to phenylalanine, the CDR3 is 14 amino acids long. CDR3 DNA only is kept here, 42 bases in frame from base 1. From the germline V gene, CDR1 is MNHEY and CDR2 is SVGAGI. The cohort consisted of 600 or so healthy bone marrow donors. All cohort members were sampled while nominally healthy, although unrecorded immune exposures were likely present. The donor was CMV seronegative and belonged to the group of roughly 330 seronegative cohort members. A peripheral blood sample was collected from each donor, and TCR beta sequencing was performed on peripheral blood mononuclear cells. Genomic DNA was extracted from the blood cell samples with the Qiagen DNeasy Blood Extraction Kit. Findings and caveats that apply to the study as a whole: Sequencing depth was assumed to be roughly uniform across donors in the presence/absence analyses, though that assumption may not hold. In a later genetic analysis, fewer N-insertions in productive TCRs were reported among donors in an Asian-associated ancestry cluster than the roughly 700-donor mean. In this cohort, only TCR beta chains were sequenced, and detectable features were limited by the absence of alpha or paired-chain data. In the study, 150 to 200 TCR beta chains were listed as associated with cytomegalovirus. Three of the identified cytomegalovirus-associated TCR beta chains were confirmed in vitro to be specific for cytomegalovirus antigens. The only immune exposure information available for the cohort was CMV serostatus. Because the 87-base-pair reads could not distinguish some IMGT-functional V segments, including TRBV6-2 and TRBV6-3, those segments were excluded. A group of highly shared sequence variants was considered likely to be a technical artifact of the sequencing pipeline. When HLA alleles, especially DR and DQ, strongly co-occurred, TCR associations were difficult to assign to individual alleles. An earlier analysis of some 590 of the donors showed that most TCR beta V segments appeared in productive rearrangements either about 87% or about 30% of the time, which broadly matched IMGT annotations. HLA typing was unavailable for some donors at each locus, so association tests used only the typed subset. An association between a missense DCLRE1C variant and V-gene and J-gene trimming of TCR beta chains was found in a later genetic analysis and replicated in an independent cohort. While some public TCRs were present in many individuals, most TCR sequences turned up only very rarely across donors. Cytomegalovirus status was reported to be diagnosed by the classifier with high specificity and sensitivity in both the original and validation cohorts. About 17 rarely observed V segments, including chromosome 9 orphons, were excluded from the earlier analysis of about 500 of the donors because counts were too low. According to a later analysis, TCR association rates differed among HLA loci, with DRB1 alleles showing the most associated TCRs and HLA-C alleles showing the fewest. A later analysis associated 16,951 TCR beta sequences with specific HLA alleles at a false discovery rate of 0.05. Several of the top co-occurrence clusters appeared to be linked to parvovirus B19, influenza, CMV and Epstein-Barr virus, according to a later analysis. Correlated functional status among segregating V segments might reflect linkage disequilibrium, but an unknown experimental factor could not be ruled out. In a later analysis, most CMV-associated TCR beta chains were found to appear HLA-restricted, with HLA associations seemingly driven largely by CMV exposure. A further reported finding was that TCR beta sequences accurately predicted the HLA-A and HLA-B alleles for most subjects in the first cohort. The authors suggested that the approach could potentially be extended to other disease states and immunological phenotypes. Compared with equally common non-associated chains, HLA-associated TCR beta chains in a later analysis were more clonally expanded and had lower generation probabilities.

The receptor library was made with the immunoSEQ multiplex PCR assay. The multiplex PCR relied on a mix of 60 forward primers for TCR Vbeta segments and 13 reverse primers for TCR Jbeta segments. A multiplex PCR assay on genomic DNA amplified the CDR3 region of rearranged TCR beta genes. Amplified TCR beta libraries were sequenced as 87-base-pair reads on the Illumina HiSeq System. The original pipeline was this. A later analysis tallied 80 million to 95 million unique TCR beta chains across the 610 or so repertoires, and approximately 12 million of those chains were shared by two or more donors. Raw reads were error-corrected and collapsed into unique sequences by a nearest-neighbor algorithm in which closely related sequences were merged to remove PCR and sequencing errors. Alignment of CDR3 sequences to IMGT reference sequences was used to assign V, D and J gene segments. Each retained sequence needed at least a six-nucleotide match to both a V gene segment and a J gene segment. A rearrangement was called productive if the CDR3 had no stop codons and remained in frame with V and J, and every other rearrangement was called non-productive. Following IMGT convention, CDR3 was defined as the stretch from the second conserved V-encoded cysteine up to the conserved J-encoded phenylalanine. The earlier analysis of about 590 of the donors excluded sequences that lacked an unambiguous match to a single V gene segment. In an earlier analysis of roughly 600 of the donors, a V segment was called functional when productive rearrangements were above 56.7%, and segregating when the standard deviation between donors exceeded 5%. To diagnose cytomegalovirus status from the catalog of TCR beta chain sequences, a statistical classification framework was built. In a later analysis, TCR nucleotide sequences were compared against IMGT/GENE-DB human TR gene sequences so that V and J genes could be assigned. A later analysis assigned CDR3 sequences and most-parsimonious VDJ recombination scenarios with the TCRdist pipeline. In a later analysis, each TCR beta chain was defined by its CDR3 amino acid sequence together with its V-gene family, and reads lacking a unique V-gene family were excluded. As a way to deal with suspected cross-contamination and a sequencing artifact, a later analysis dropped 450 to 600 nucleotide sequences that were highly shared and had low generation probability. A later analysis calculated a clonal expansion index for each public chain from normalized within-repertoire ranks of inferred template counts. In a later analysis, generation probabilities were computed using a VDJ recombination model fitted to out-of-frame rearrangements, and the results were checked against IGoR. A later analysis scored TCR-TCR, TCR-HLA and TCR-CMV co-occurrence with hypergeometric tests, applying a repertoire-size bias correction to TCR pairs. To estimate false discovery rates, a later analysis permuted the HLA or CMV assignments 20 times. In a later analysis, co-occurring TCRs were grouped using DBSCAN, and TCRdist sequence similarity was added for clustering within HLA-allele-positive subsets. Co-occurrence clustering excluded repertoires with fewer than 30,000 or more than 120,000 public chains, plus five with anomalous nucleotide sharing. The table comes from immuneACCESS by way of TCRdb, which keeps in-frame sequences with V and J called. Part of the clones is missing from these tables; in studies checked, under half for an unresolved V gene and the rest for unknown reasons. From that table come the V and J calls and clone size; the DNA was used to work out D and trimming. Across this sample there are roughly 110,000 clones, with 75% seen only once. Roughly 2.5% of the sample comes from the top ten.

In this chain, TRBV6-5 is recombined with TRBJ2-5, and 8 junction bases match TRBD2. Input material: PBMCs. The sequence came from a man in his forties in good health and CMV-seronegative. The DNA sequence is as follows: TGTGCCAGCAAAATTAGCGGGGCCCAAGAGACCCAGTACTTC. Its coded protein is CASKISGAQETQYF.